This TCR beta chain was identified in a study of blood T cells in healthy people across ages. The CDR3 contains 13 residues. Germline-derived CDR1 and CDR2 are MDHEN and SYDVKM. The V end was cut by 2 bases, the J end by 8 bases, with 10 bases between. Isolation per sample recovered at least 7 million PBMCs. Primed by a sample-barcoded 5' primer and a J-beta primer mix, a second PCR proceeded for 7 to 11 cycles. MiXCR, run by TCRdb on the 5' RACE reads, gives a single entry per CDR3 protein. The data contain about 1,600,000 distinct CDR3 sequences, 42% of them singletons. This clonotype was found a few times. Its antigen is not known. Study results and caveats: Possibly, changes in expanded clonotypes were confounded because donor CMV status was unknown. Investigators viewed diversity estimates from one million T cells as underestimates, the study reported. Versus aged donors, long-lived donors had higher diversity and more naive CD4+ cells.

The TCR was taken from a woman under 30 in good health. Input material: blood. The J gene is TRBJ2-1, the V gene TRBV28, with D uncertain. The CDR3: CASSLIGLDEQFF. As DNA, the CDR3 is TGTGCCAGCAGTTTAATTGGTCTCGATGAGCAGTTCTTC.